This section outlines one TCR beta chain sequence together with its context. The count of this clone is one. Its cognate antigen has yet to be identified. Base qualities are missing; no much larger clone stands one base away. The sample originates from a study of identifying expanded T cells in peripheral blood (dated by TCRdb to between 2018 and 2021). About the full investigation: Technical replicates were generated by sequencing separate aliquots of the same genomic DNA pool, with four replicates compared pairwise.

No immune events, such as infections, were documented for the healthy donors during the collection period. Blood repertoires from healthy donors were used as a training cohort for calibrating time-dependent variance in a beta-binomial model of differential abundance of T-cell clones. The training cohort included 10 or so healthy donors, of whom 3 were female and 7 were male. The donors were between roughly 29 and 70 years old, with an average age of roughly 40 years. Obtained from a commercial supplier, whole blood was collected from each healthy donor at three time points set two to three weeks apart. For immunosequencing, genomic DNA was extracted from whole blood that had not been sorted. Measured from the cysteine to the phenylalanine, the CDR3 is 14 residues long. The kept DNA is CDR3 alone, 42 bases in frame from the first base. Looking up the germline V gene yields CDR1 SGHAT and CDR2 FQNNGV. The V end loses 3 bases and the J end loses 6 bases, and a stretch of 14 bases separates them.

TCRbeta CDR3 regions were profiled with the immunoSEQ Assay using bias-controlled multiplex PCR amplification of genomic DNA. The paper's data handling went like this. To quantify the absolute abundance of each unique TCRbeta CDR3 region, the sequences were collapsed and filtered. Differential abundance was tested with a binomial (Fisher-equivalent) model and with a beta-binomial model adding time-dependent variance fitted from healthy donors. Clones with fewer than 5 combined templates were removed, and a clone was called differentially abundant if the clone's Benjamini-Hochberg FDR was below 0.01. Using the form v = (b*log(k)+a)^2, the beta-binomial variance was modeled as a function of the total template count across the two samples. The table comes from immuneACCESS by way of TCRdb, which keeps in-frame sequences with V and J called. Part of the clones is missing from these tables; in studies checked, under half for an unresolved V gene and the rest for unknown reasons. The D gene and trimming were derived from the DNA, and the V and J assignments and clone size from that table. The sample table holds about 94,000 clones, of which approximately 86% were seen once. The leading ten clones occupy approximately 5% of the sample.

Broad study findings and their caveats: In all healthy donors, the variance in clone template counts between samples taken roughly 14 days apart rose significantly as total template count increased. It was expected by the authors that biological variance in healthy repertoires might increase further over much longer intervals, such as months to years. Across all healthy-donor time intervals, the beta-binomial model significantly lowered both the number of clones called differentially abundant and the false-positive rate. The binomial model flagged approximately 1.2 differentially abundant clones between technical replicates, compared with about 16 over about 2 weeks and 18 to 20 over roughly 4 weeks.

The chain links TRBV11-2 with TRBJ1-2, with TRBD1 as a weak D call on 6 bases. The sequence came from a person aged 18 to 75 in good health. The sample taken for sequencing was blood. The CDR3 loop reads CASSLPGVLNGYTF. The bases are TGTGCCAGCAGCTTGCCAGGGGTTCTGAATGGCTACACCTTC.